This T cell receptor beta chain was recorded in a study of cytomegalovirus exposure and HLA in healthy donors. PCR involved 60 Vbeta and 13 Jbeta primers. Repertoires were generated with immunoSEQ multiplex PCR, while TCRdb's copy carries only in-frame clones and drops some. Of 150,000 or so clones in the sample, around 10% are singletons; the top ten hold 1.8%. With 3 bases removed from V and 5 bases from J, the gap between germline ends came to 16 bases. The CDR3 length is 16 residues. Germline CDR1 and CDR2: KGHSH and LQKENI. This clone was seen a handful of times. The material sequenced was PBMCs. The chain combines TRBV18 with TRBJ1-4, with D unclear. The receptor's source is a man aged 50-60 years in good health and CMV-seronegative. As DNA, the CDR3 is TGTGCCAGCTCACCGAATTACAACTATCAAAATGAAAAACTGTTTTTT. Residues: CASSPNYNYQNEKLFF.